The rows below give T cell receptor beta chains drawn from one sample of a study of shared clonotypes between healthy human individuals. Using immunoSEQ multiplex PCR, the repertoire was profiled, and TCRdb retains in-frame clones only, with some absent. This sample has more than 500,000 clones; 90% to 95% occur once, and the top ten carry approximately 0.12%. Specimen: naive CD8+ T cells sorted from blood. Every receptor here comes from a woman between 25 and 40 years old in good health. Both conserved end residues are part of each CDR3. Fields, in order: clone size, J gene, D gene, CDR3 length, V gene, CDR3 protein, CDR3 DNA. D genes are given only for firm matches. The listing skips clone size in some rows; elsewhere it reads once, few, many or a size class.

.,TRBJ1-1,.,14,TRBV4-1,CASSRGGTDTEAFF,TGCGCCAGCAGCCGGGGGGGGACGGACACTGAAGCTTTCTTT
once,TRBJ1-5,.,19,TRBV28,CASSLCTAQEKCSNQPQHF,TGTGCCAGCAGTTTATGCACAGCGCAGGAAAAGTGTAGCAATCAGCCCCAGCATTTT
once,TRBJ1-5,.,10,TRBV7-9,CASMPQPQHF,TGTGCCAGCATGCCTCAGCCCCAGCATTTT
.,TRBJ2-7,TRBD1,13,TRBV13,CASSQRGPYEQYF,TGTGCCAGCAGCCAAAGGGGGCCCTACGAGCAGTACTTC
.,TRBJ2-7,.,14,TRBV7-2,CASSLGLVVYEQYF,TGTGCCAGCAGCTTAGGCCTAGTCGTGTACGAGCAGTACTTC
.,TRBJ2-1,.,13,TRBV7-9,CASSPRLGNEQFF,TGTGCCAGCAGCCCGCGGCTAGGGAATGAGCAGTTCTTC
.,TRBJ2-1,.,13,TRBV27,CASSFFPGREQFF,TGTGCCAGCAGTTTTTTTCCGGGAAGGGAGCAGTTCTTC
.,TRBJ2-7,TRBD2,16,TRBV13,CASSLGTSGTPYEQYF,TGTGCCAGCAGCTTGGGGACTAGCGGGACGCCCTACGAGCAGTACTTC
.,TRBJ1-6,.,16,TRBV2,CASSEYQESYNSPLHF,TGTGCCAGCAGTGAATACCAGGAATCCTATAATTCACCCCTCCACTTT
.,TRBJ2-2,.,13,TRBV29-1,CSVDYQNTGELFF,TGCAGCGTTGATTACCAGAACACCGGGGAGCTGTTTTTT
.,TRBJ2-7,.,15,TRBV28,CASSLLGSPMYEQYF,TGTGCCAGCAGTTTACTCGGGAGTCCAATGTACGAGCAGTACTTC
.,TRBJ1-2,TRBD1,16,TRBV6-6,CASSPTKTGTVDGYTF,TGTGCCAGCAGTCCAACCAAGACAGGGACGGTCGATGGCTACACCTTC
.,TRBJ1-5,TRBD1,14,TRBV2,CASSEGQGNQPQHF,TGTGCCAGCAGTGAGGGACAGGGAAATCAGCCCCAGCATTTT
.,TRBJ2-1,.,14,TRBV5-4,CASSISTSYNEQFF,TGTGCCAGCAGCATCTCCACGTCCTACAATGAGCAGTTCTTC
.,TRBJ2-3,.,14,TRBV23-1,CASSQYTAGDTQYF,TGCGCCAGCAGTCAATACACCGCCGGGGATACGCAGTATTTT
.,TRBJ1-2,.,14,TRBV4-2,CASSLDGGLLGYTF,TGTGCCAGCAGCTTGGATGGGGGCCTCTTGGGCTACACCTTC
.,TRBJ2-1,TRBD2,14,TRBV10-1,CASSELAGVSEQFF,TGCGCCAGCAGTGAACTAGCGGGAGTCAGTGAGCAGTTCTTC
few,TRBJ1-2,.,13,TRBV19,CASSIDRAGGYTF,TGTGCCAGTAGTATTGACAGAGCTGGTGGCTACACCTTC
.,TRBJ2-3,.,14,TRBV2,CASAPSAVGDTQYF,TGTGCCAGCGCGCCTAGCGCGGTTGGAGATACGCAGTATTTT
once,TRBJ2-4,.,17,TRBV27,CASSSRGSRAEKNIQYF,TGTGCCAGCAGTTCCAGAGGGAGCAGGGCTGAGAAAAACATTCAGTACTTC
.,TRBJ1-1,.,14,TRBV28,CASSLLGVGTEAFF,TGTGCCAGCAGTTTGTTAGGGGTTGGTACTGAAGCTTTCTTT
.,TRBJ1-2,.,16,TRBV14,CASSQLSRVPNYGYTF,TGTGCCAGCAGCCAACTGAGTAGGGTACCCAACTATGGCTACACCTTC
.,TRBJ2-7,.,14,TRBV6-5,CASSDQIYSYEQYF,TGTGCCAGCAGTGATCAGATATACTCCTACGAGCAGTACTTC
.,TRBJ2-7,TRBD2,14,TRBV6-1,CASSVIAGGYEQYF,TGTGCCAGCAGTGTAATAGCGGGAGGGTACGAGCAGTACTTC
.,TRBJ1-5,.,13,TRBV28,CATERGRNQPQHF,TGTGCCACGGAACGGGGAAGAAATCAGCCCCAGCATTTT
.,TRBJ2-1,.,14,TRBV6-5,CASSQYTANNEQFF,TGTGCCAGCAGTCAGTATACAGCAAACAATGAGCAGTTCTTC
once,TRBJ2-1,TRBD2,14,TRBV19,CASSWGEGRREQFF,TGTGCCAGTAGTTGGGGGGAGGGCCGGAGAGAGCAGTTCTTC
.,TRBJ2-7,TRBD1,15,TRBV9,CASSVGQGLGYEQYF,TGTGCCAGCAGCGTCGGACAGGGGTTGGGCTACGAGCAGTACTTC
once,TRBJ2-1,TRBD2,15,TRBV7-2,CASSLGGSPYNEQFF,TGTGCCAGCAGCTTAGGCGGGAGCCCTTACAATGAGCAGTTCTTC
.,TRBJ2-1,TRBD2,17,TRBV29-1,CSFRGDRAWGSYNEQFF,TGCAGCTTTCGGGGGGACCGGGCCTGGGGATCCTACAATGAGCAGTTCTTC